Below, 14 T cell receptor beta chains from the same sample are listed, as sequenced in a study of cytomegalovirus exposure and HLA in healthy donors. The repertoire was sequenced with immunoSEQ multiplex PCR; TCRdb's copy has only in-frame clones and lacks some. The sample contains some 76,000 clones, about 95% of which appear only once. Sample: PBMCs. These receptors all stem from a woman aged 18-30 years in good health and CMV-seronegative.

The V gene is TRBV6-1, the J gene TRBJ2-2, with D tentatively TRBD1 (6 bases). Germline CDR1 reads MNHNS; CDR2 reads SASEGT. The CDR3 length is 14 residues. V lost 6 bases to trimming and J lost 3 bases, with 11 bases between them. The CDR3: CASSPGQDTGELFF. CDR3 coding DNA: TGTGCCAGCAGCCCGGGACAAGACACCGGGGAGCTGTTTTTT.

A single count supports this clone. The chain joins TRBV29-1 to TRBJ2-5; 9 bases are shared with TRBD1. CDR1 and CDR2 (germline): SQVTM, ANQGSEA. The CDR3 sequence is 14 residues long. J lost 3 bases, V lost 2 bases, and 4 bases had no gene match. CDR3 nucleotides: TGCAGCGTTGAAAGGTGGGACAGGGAAGAGACCCAGTACTTC. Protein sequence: CSVERWDREETQYF.

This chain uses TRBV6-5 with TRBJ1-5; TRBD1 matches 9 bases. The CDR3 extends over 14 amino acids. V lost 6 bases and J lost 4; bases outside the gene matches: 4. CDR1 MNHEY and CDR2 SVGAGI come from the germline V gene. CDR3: CASSPGQGNQPQHF. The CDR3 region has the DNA TGTGCCAGCAGCCCCGGACAGGGGAATCAGCCCCAGCATTTT.

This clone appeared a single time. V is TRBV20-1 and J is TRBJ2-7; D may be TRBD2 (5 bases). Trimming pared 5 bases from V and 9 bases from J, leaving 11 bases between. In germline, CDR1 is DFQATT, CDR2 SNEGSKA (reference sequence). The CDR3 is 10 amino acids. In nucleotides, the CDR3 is TGCAGTGCTTCTCAGGAGGTGCAGTACTTC. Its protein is CSASQEVQYF.

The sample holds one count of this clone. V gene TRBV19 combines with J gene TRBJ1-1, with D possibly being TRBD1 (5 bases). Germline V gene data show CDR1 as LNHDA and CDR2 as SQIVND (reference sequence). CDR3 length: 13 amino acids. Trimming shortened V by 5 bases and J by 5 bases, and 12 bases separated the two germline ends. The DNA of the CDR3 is TGTGCCAGTAGTCCCTGGGGCCCTACTGAAGCTTTCTTT. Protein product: CASSPWGPTEAFF. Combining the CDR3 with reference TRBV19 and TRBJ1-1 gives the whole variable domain DGGITQSPKYLFRKEGQNVTLSCEQNLNHDAMYWYRQDPGQGLRLIYYSQIVNDFQKGDIAEGYSVSREKKESFPLTVTSAQKNPTAFYLCASSPWGPTEAFFGQGTRLTVV.

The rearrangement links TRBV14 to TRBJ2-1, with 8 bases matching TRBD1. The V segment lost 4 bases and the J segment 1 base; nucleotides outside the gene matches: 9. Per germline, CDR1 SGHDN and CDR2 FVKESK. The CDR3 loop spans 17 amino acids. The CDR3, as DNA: TGTGCCAGCAGCCCACCGTGGGGACAGGTATCCTACAATGAGCAGTTCTTC. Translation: CASSPPWGQVSYNEQFF.

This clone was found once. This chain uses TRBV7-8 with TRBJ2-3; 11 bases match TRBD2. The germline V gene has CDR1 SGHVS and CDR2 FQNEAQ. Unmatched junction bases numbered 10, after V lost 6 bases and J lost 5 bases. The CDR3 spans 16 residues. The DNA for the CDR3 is TGTGCCAGCAGACTGATAGCGGGGGGGCCGGGAGATACGCAGTATTTT. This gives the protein CASRLIAGGPGDTQYF.

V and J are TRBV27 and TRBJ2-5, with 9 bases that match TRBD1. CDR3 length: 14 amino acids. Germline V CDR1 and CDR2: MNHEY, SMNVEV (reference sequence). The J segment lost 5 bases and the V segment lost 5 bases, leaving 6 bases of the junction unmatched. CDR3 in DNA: TGTGCCAGCAGTCGACAGGGGGACGGGGAGACCCAGTACTTC. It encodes CASSRQGDGETQYF.

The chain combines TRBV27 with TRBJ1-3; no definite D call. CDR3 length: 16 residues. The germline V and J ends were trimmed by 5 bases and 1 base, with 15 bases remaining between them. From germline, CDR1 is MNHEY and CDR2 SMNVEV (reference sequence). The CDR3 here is CASSPDYAASGNTIYF. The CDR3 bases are TGTGCCAGCAGTCCAGATTACGCGGCTTCTGGAAACACCATATATTTT.

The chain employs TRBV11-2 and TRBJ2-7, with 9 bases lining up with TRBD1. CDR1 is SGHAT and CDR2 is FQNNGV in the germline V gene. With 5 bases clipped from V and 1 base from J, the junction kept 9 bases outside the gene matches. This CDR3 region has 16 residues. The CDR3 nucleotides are TGTGCCAGCAGCCGGGGACAGGGCCCTCCTTCCTACGAGCAGTACTTC. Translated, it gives CASSRGQGPPSYEQYF.

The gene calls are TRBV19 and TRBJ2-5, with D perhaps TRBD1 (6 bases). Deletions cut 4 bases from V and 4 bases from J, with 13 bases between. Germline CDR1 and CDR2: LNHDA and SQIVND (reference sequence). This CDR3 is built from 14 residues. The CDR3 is CASSKPQDRETQYF. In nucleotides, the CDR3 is TGTGCCAGTAGTAAACCCCAGGACAGAGAGACCCAGTACTTC. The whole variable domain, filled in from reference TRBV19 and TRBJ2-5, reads DGGITQSPKYLFRKEGQNVTLSCEQNLNHDAMYWYRQDPGQGLRLIYYSQIVNDFQKGDIAEGYSVSREKKESFPLTVTSAQKNPTAFYLCASSKPQDRETQYFGPGTRLLVL.

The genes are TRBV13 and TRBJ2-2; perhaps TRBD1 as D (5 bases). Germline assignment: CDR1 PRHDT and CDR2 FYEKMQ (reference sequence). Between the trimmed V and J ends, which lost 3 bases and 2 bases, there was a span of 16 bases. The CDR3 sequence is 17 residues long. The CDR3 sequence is CASSLKIRAQNTGELFF. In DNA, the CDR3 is TGTGCCAGCAGCTTGAAAATCAGGGCCCAAAACACCGGGGAGCTGTTTTTT.

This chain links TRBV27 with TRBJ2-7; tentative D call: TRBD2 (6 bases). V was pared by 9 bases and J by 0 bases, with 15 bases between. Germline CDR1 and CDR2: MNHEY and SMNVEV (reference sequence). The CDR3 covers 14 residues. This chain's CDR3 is CASSALGGSYEQYF. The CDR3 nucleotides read TGTGCCAGTAGCGCACTCGGGGGCTCCTACGAGCAGTACTTC.

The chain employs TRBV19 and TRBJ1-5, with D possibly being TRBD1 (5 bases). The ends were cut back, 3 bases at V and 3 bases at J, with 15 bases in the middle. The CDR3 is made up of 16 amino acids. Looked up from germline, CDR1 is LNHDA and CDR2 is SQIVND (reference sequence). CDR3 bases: TGTGCCAGTAGTATCATTGAAGGGGCCGCCAATCAGCCCCAGCATTTT. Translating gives CASSIIEGAANQPQHF.